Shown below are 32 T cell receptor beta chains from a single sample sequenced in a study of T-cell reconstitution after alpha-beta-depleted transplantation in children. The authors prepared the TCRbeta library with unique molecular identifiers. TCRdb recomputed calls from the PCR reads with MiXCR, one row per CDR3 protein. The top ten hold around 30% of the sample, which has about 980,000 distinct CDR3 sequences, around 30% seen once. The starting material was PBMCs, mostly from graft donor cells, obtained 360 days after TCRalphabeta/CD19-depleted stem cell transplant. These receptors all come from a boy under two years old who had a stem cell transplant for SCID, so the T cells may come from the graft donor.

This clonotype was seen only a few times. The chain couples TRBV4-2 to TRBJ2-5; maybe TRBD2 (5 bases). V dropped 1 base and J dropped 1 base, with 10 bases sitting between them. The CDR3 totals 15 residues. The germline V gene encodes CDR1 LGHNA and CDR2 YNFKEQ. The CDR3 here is CASSQVPSGQETQYF. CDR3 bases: TGTGCCAGCAGCCAAGTCCCCAGCGGCCAAGAGACCCAGTACTTC.

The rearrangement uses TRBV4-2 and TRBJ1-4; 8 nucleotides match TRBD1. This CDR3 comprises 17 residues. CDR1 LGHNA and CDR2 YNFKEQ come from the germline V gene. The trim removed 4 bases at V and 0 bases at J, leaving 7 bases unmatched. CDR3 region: CASSRTGKASTNEKLFF. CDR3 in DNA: TGTGCCAGCAGCCGGACAGGGAAGGCGTCAACTAATGAAAAACTGTTTTTT.

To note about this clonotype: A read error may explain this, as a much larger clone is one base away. The CDR3 DNA reads TGTGCCAGCAGCTGGGACAGGGTCACAGATACGCAGTATTTT. Translating gives CASSWDRVTDTQYF. The chain joins TRBV7-9 to TRBJ2-3, with TRBD1 identical over 9 bases. Germline CDR1 is SEHNR and CDR2 is FQNEAQ (reference sequence). V gave up 4 bases and J gave up 2 bases; unmatched junction bases: 1. This CDR3 region has 14 residues.

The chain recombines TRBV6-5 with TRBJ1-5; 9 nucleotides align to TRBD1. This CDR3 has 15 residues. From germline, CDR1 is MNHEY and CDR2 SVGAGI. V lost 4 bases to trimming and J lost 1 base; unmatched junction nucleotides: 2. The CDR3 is CASSWTGVSNQPQHF. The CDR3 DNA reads TGTGCCAGCAGTTGGACAGGGGTGAGCAATCAGCCCCAGCATTTT.

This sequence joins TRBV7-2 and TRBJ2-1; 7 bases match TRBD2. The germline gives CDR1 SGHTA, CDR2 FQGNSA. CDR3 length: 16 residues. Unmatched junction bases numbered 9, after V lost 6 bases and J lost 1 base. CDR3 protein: CASSYVWGGSYNEQFF. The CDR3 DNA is TGTGCCAGCAGTTACGTCTGGGGGGGTTCCTACAATGAGCAGTTCTTC.

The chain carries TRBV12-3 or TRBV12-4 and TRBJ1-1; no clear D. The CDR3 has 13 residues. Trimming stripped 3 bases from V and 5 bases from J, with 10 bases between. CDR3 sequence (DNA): TGTGCCAGCAGTTTTGGCGTAGTGACTGAAGCTTTCTTT. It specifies CASSFGVVTEAFF.

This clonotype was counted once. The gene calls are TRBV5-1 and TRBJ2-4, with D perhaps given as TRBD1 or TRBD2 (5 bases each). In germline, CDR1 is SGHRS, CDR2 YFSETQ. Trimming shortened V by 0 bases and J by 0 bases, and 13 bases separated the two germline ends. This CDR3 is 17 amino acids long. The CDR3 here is CASSLGGEGAAKNIQYF. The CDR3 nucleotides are TGCGCCAGCAGCTTGGGGGGAGAAGGGGCAGCCAAAAACATTCAGTACTTC.

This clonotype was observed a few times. The CDR3 here is CASSQRGLSSGANVLTF. The DNA for the CDR3 is TGTGCCAGCAGCCAAAGGGGATTAAGCTCTGGGGCCAACGTCCTGACTTTC. The chain recombines TRBV7-2 with TRBJ2-6, with TRBD1 as a possible D gene (5 bases). Trimming cost V 5 bases and J 0 bases, with 14 bases left between them. The CDR3 runs to 17 residues. Germline V gives CDR1 SGHTA, CDR2 FQGNSA.

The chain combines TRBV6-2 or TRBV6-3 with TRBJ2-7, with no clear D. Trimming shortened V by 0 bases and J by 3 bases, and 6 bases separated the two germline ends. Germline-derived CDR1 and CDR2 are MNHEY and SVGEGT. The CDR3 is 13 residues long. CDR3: CASSYSAYYEQYF. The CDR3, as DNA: TGTGCCAGCAGTTACTCCGCTTACTACGAGCAGTACTTC.

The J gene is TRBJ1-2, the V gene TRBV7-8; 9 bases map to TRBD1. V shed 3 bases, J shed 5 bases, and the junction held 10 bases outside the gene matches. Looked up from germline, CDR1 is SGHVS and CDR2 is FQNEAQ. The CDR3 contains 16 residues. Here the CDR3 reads CASSFDLDRGVYGYTF. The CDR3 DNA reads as TGTGCCAGCAGCTTCGACTTGGACAGGGGTGTTTATGGCTACACCTTC.

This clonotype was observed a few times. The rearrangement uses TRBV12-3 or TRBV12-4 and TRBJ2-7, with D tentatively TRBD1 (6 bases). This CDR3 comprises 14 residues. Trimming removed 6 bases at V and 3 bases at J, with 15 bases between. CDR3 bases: TGTGCCAGCAGCCCGGGACAAGCCCTCTACGAGCAGTACTTC. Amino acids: CASSPGQALYEQYF.

CDR3 in amino acids: CASSRQGVDTDTQYF. In nucleotides, the CDR3 is TGTGCCAGCAGTCGACAGGGGGTAGACACAGATACGCAGTATTTT. The chain couples TRBV6-1 to TRBJ2-3; 9 nucleotides agree with TRBD1. This CDR3 has 15 amino acids. V lost 5 bases and J lost 2; bases outside the gene matches: 5. Per germline, CDR1 MNHNS and CDR2 SASEGT.

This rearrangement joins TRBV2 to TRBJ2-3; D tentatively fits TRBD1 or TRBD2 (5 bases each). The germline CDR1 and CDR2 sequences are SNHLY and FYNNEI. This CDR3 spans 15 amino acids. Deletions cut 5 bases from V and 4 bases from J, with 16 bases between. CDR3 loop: CASSLSRDPPDTQYF. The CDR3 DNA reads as TGTGCCAGCAGTCTCTCTCGGGACCCGCCAGATACGCAGTATTTT. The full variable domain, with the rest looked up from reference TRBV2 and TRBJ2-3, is EPEVTQTPSHQVTQMGQEVILRCVPISNHLYFYWYRQILGQKVEFLVSFYNNEISEKSEIFDDQFSVERPDGSNFTLKIRSTKLEDSAMYFCASSLSRDPPDTQYFGPGTRLTVL.

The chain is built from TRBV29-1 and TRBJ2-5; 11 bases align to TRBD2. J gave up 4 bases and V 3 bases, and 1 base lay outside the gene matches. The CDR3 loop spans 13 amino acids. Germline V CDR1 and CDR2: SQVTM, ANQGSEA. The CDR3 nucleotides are TGCAGCGTTGATAGCGGGAGGGCAGAGACCCAGTACTTC. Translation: CSVDSGRAETQYF. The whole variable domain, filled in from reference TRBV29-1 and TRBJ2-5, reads SAVISQKPSRDICQRGTSLTIQCQVDSQVTMMFWYRQQPGQSLTLIATANQGSEATYESGFVIDKFPISRPNLTFSTLTVSNMSPEDSSIYLCSVDSGRAETQYFGPGTRLLVL.

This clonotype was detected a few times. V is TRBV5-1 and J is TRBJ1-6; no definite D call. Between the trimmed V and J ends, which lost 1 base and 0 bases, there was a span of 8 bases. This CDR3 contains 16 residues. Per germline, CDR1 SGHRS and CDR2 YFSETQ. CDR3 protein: CASSLCRISYNSPLHF. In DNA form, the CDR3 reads TGCGCCAGCAGCTTGTGTCGGATCTCCTATAATTCACCCCTCCACTTT.

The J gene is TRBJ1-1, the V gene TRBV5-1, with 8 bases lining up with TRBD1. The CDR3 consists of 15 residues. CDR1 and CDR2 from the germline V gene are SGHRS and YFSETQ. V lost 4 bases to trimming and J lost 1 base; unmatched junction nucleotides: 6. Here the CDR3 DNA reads TGCGCCAGCAGCAAACTAGGACAGGGGAACACTGAAGCTTTCTTT. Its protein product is CASSKLGQGNTEAFF.

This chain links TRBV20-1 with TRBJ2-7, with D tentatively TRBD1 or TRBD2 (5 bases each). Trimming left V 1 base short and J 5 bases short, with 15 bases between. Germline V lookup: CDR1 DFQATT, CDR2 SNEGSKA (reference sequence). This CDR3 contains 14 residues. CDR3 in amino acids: CSARAGTIGNEQYF. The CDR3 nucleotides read TGCAGTGCTAGAGCCGGGACCATCGGAAACGAGCAGTACTTC.

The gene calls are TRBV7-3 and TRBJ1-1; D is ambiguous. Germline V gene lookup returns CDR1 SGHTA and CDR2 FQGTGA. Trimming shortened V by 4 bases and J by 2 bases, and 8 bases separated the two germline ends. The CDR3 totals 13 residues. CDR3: CASSSLVNTEAFF. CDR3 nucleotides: TGTGCCAGCAGCTCACTCGTTAACACTGAAGCTTTCTTT.

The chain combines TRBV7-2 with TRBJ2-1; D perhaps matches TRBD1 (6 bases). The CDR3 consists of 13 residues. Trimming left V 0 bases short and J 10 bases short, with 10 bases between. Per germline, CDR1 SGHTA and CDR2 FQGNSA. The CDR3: CASSLAGGKEQFF. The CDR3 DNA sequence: TGTGCCAGCAGCTTAGCAGGGGGAAAGGAGCAGTTCTTC.

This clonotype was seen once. The CDR3 bases are TGTGCCAGCAGTGAAGGGGGGCCTCTAGCGGGGGCCCTTCACAATGAGCAGTTCTTC. It translates to CASSEGGPLAGALHNEQFF. The chain carries TRBV2 and TRBJ2-1, with 10 bases aligning to TRBD2. There are 19 residues in the CDR3. Trimming took 1 base from V and 5 from J; bases not matched to a gene: 14. Looked up from germline, CDR1 is SNHLY and CDR2 is FYNNEI.

CDR3 loop: CASSREGGATNEKLFF. As DNA, the CDR3 is TGTGCCAGCAGCCGGGAAGGGGGAGCAACTAATGAAAAACTGTTTTTT. The chain recombines TRBV4-2 with TRBJ1-4; a weak D match, TRBD1 (6 bases). V was cut by 4 bases and J by 0 bases, with 12 bases left in between. The CDR3 is made up of 16 amino acids. The germline V gene encodes CDR1 LGHNA and CDR2 YNFKEQ.

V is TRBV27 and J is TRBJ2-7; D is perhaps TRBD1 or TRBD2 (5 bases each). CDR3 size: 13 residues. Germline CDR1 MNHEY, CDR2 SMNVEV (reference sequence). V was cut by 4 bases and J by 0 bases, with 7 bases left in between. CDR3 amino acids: CASSWGNSYEQYF. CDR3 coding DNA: TGTGCCAGCAGTTGGGGGAACTCCTACGAGCAGTACTTC.

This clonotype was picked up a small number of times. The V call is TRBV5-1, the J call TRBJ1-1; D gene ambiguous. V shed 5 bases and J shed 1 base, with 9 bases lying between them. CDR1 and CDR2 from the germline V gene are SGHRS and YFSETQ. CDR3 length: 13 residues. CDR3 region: CASRVTPNTEAFF. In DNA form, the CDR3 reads TGCGCCAGCAGAGTAACTCCGAACACTGAAGCTTTCTTT.

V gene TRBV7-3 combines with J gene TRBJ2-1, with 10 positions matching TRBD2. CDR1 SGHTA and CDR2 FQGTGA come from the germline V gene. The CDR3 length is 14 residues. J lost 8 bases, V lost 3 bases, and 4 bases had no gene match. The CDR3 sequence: CASSLASGGYEQFF. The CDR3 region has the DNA TGTGCCAGCAGCTTGGCTAGCGGGGGCTATGAGCAGTTCTTC. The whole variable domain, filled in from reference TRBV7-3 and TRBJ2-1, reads GAGVSQTPSNKVTEKGKYVELRCDPISGHTALYWYRQSLGQGPEFLIYFQGTGAADDSGLPNDRFFAVRPEGSVSTLKIQRTERGDSAVYLCASSLASGGYEQFFGPGTRLTVL.

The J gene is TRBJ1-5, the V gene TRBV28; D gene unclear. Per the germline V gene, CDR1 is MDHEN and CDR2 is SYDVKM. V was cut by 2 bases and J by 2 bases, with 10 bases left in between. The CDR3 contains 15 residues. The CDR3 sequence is CASSLRTARNQPQHF. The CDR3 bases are TGTGCCAGCAGTTTACGTACAGCTCGCAATCAGCCCCAGCATTTT.

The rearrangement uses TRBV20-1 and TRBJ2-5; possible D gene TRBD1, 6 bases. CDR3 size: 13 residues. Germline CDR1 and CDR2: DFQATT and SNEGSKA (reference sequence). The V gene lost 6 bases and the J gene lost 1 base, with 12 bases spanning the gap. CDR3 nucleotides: TGCAGTGCCACCTTGGGGGCCCAAGAGACCCAGTACTTC. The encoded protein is CSATLGAQETQYF.

For the CDR3, the DNA is TGCGCCAGCAGCTTTTTGGCTGACACCGGGGAGCTGTTTTTT. This translates into CASSFLADTGELFF. The rearrangement uses TRBV5-1 and TRBJ2-2; D remains ambiguous. CDR3 length: 14 residues. The ends were cut back, 2 bases at V and 3 bases at J, with 8 bases in the middle. The germline V gene encodes CDR1 SGHRS and CDR2 YFSETQ. The whole variable domain, filled in from reference TRBV5-1 and TRBJ2-2, reads KAGVTQTPRYLIKTRGQQVTLSCSPISGHRSVSWYQQTPGQGLQFLFEYFSETQRNKGNFPGRFSGRQFSNSRSEMNVSTLELGDSALYLCASSFLADTGELFFGEGSRLTVL.

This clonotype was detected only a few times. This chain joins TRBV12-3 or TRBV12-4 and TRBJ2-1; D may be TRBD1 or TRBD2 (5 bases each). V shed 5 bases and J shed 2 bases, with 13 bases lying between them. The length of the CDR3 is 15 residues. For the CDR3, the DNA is TGTGCCAGCAGTACCGGGACCACCCCCTACAATGAGCAGTTCTTC. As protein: CASSTGTTPYNEQFF.

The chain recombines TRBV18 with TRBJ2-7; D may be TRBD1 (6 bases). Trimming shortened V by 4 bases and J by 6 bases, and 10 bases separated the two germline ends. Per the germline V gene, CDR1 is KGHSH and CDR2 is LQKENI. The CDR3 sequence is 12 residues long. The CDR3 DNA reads TGTGCCAGCTCACGTGCAGGGGCCGAGCAGTACTTC. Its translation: CASSRAGAEQYF.

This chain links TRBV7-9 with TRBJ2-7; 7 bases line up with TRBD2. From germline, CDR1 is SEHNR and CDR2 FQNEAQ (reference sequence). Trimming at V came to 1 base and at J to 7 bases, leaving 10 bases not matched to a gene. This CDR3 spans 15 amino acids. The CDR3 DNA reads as TGTGCCAGCAGCTTAGGGCGTGCGGGGGATGGGGAGCAGTACTTC. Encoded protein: CASSLGRAGDGEQYF.

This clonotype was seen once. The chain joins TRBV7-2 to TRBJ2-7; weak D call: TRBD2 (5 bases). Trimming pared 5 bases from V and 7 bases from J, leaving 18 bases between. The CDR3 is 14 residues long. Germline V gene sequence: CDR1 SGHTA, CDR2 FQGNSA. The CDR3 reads CASSLEGLTGEQYF. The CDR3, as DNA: TGTGCCAGCAGCCTCGAGGGCCTCACCGGGGAGCAGTACTTC.

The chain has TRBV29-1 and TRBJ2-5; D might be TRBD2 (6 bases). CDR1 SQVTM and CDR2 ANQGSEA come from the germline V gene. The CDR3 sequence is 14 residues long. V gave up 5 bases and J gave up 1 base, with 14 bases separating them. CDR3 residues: CSVPVGTLQETQYF. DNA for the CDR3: TGCAGCGTTCCCGTGGGGACTCTCCAAGAGACCCAGTACTTC.